One sample yielded the 29 T cell receptor beta chains listed below, sequenced in a study of beta chain features in type 1 diabetes. Points from the study as a whole: Shorter TCRB CDR3s, moderately but significantly so, were found in Type 1 diabetes patients in all four CD4+ subsets.

Their antigen targets remain unknown. Sequenced material consisted of expressed TCRB transcripts (all of the isolated RNA was reverse transcribed). Sequencing used immunoSEQ multiplex PCR; TCRdb keeps in-frame clones, though not all of them. The table records approximately 43,000 clones, approximately 61% of them present only once. The sequencing input was Tregs from blood. Receptors originate from a young man with type 1 diabetes. Some clones in this sample may be carry-over from other donors' samples.

The sample holds a few counts of this clone. The V call is TRBV7-2, the J call TRBJ1-4; D ambiguous. Germline loops: CDR1 SGHTA, CDR2 FQGNSA. CDR3 size: 14 residues. Trimming pared 2 bases from V and 5 bases from J, leaving 9 bases between. CDR3 sequence (DNA): TGTGCCAGCAGCTTATTCACACCAAATGAAAAACTGTTTTTT. Its translation is CASSLFTPNEKLFF.

This clone was recorded once. This rearrangement joins TRBV10-3 to TRBJ1-2; perhaps TRBD1 as D (6 bases). Germline-derived CDR1 and CDR2 are ENHRY and SYGVKD. The V end lost 7 bases, the J end lost 2 bases, and 11 bases lay between the germline ends. CDR3 length: 13 residues. CDR3 sequence reads: CAITQGTNYGYTF. CDR3 nucleotide sequence: TGTGCCATCACCCAGGGGACCAACTATGGCTACACCTTC.

The J gene is TRBJ1-6, the V gene TRBV4-1, with D possibly TRBD1 on 6 matching bases. This CDR3 comprises 17 residues. Germline V gene data show CDR1 as MGHRA and CDR2 as YSYEKL. V was cut by 4 bases and J by 8 bases, with 21 bases left in between. For the CDR3, the DNA is TGCGCCAGCAGCCGGTCGAGTATAGGCAGGGGCGATTCACCCCTCCACTTT. Its protein is CASSRSSIGRGDSPLHF.

The genes are TRBV10-3 and TRBJ2-5; TRBD1 aligns across 10 bases. The end of the DNA fits TRBJ2-7 better, so the J call may be wrong. Germline V gene lookup returns CDR1 ENHRY and CDR2 SYGVKD. The CDR3 has 13 amino acids. The CDR3 DNA reads TGTGCCATCAGGGACAGGGGGGTGCACGAGCAGTACTTC. This translates into CAIRDRGVHEQYF.

The rearrangement uses TRBV19 and TRBJ1-5; TRBD1 matches 7 bases. The CDR3 spans 14 residues. V gave up 3 bases and J gave up 7 bases; unmatched junction bases: 6. From germline, CDR1 is LNHDA and CDR2 SQIVND (reference sequence). This CDR3 is CASSITGAGQPQHF. The CDR3 region has the DNA TGTGCCAGTAGTATCACAGGGGCGGGACAGCCCCAGCATTTT.

V is TRBV19 and J is TRBJ1-2; no definite D call. Trimming stripped 7 bases from V and 2 bases from J, with 8 bases between. This CDR3 contains 12 residues. CDR1 LNHDA and CDR2 SQIVND come from the germline V gene (reference sequence). The CDR3 sequence: CASNSPNYGYTF. The CDR3 DNA is TGTGCCAGTAACTCTCCCAACTATGGCTACACCTTC.

This clone appeared a single time. The rearrangement uses TRBV2 and TRBJ2-7, with 10 bases that match TRBD2. The length of the CDR3 is 13 residues. The germline gives CDR1 SNHLY, CDR2 FYNNEI. With V trimmed by 7 bases and J by 2 bases, 2 bases remained unmatched. CDR3 in DNA: TGTGCCAGCACTAGCGGGGGACCCTACGAGCAGTACTTC. As protein: CASTSGGPYEQYF.

The chain combines TRBV4-3 with TRBJ2-2, with 7 bases aligning to TRBD2. The CDR3 length is 17 residues. Germline CDR1 reads LGHNA; CDR2 reads YSLEER. V lost 0 bases to trimming and J lost 2 bases; unmatched junction nucleotides: 6. CDR3 residues: CASSQDRASGNTGELFF. DNA of the CDR3: TGCGCCAGCAGCCAAGATAGGGCTAGCGGAAACACCGGGGAGCTGTTTTTT.

The V call is TRBV7-3, the J call TRBJ2-3, with 7 bases lining up with TRBD2. Germline assignment: CDR1 SGHTA and CDR2 FQGTGA. Unmatched junction bases numbered 6, after V lost 8 bases and J lost 1 base. There are 14 residues in the CDR3. CDR3 region: CASGGGSGTDTQYF. The CDR3 DNA reads as TGTGCCAGCGGGGGGGGGTCTGGCACAGATACGCAGTATTTT.

The CDR3 loop reads CASSRQANTEAFF. Here the CDR3 DNA reads TGTGCCAGCAGCCGGCAGGCTAACACTGAAGCTTTCTTT. The rearrangement uses TRBV7-2 and TRBJ1-1; D unclear. This CDR3 region has 13 residues. The germline V gene encodes CDR1 SGHTA and CDR2 FQGNSA. Trimming removed 5 bases from V and 2 bases from J, with 9 bases in between.

The CDR3 loop reads CATLDRRSGANVLTF. The CDR3 nucleotides are TGTGCCACCTTAGACAGGCGCTCTGGGGCCAACGTCCTGACTTTC. The chain couples TRBV28 to TRBJ2-6, with a tentative D call TRBD1 (6 bases). Germline loops: CDR1 MDHEN, CDR2 SYDVKM. Trimming removed 10 bases from V and 0 bases from J, with 13 bases in between. There are 15 residues in the CDR3.

The chain is built from TRBV6-5 and TRBJ1-1; no clear D gene. The germline V gene encodes CDR1 MNHEY and CDR2 SVGAGI. V lost 2 bases, J lost 5 bases, and 9 bases lay in between. The CDR3 loop spans 13 amino acids. CDR3 loop: CASSYGWRTEAFF. The CDR3, as DNA: TGTGCCAGCAGTTACGGATGGAGGACTGAAGCTTTCTTT.

The chain couples TRBV5-6 to TRBJ2-1; TRBD2 agrees at 8 bases. Germline V gene sequence: CDR1 SGHDT, CDR2 YYEEEE. The trim removed 3 bases at V and 6 bases at J, leaving 14 bases unmatched. The CDR3 runs 17 residues. This CDR3 reads CASSYSQGAGAPNEQFF. In DNA form, the CDR3 reads TGTGCCAGCAGCTATTCCCAGGGAGCGGGGGCCCCCAATGAGCAGTTCTTC.

V and J are TRBV7-6 and TRBJ1-2, with unresolved D. The germline V gene has CDR1 SGHVS and CDR2 FNYEAQ. This CDR3 has 12 residues. Trimming took 6 bases from V and 7 from J, leaving 12 bases between them. The CDR3: CASSHPRGGYTF. The CDR3 coding sequence is TGTGCCAGCAGTCACCCCCGGGGTGGCTACACCTTC.

This clone has a handful of counts. The chain employs TRBV30 and TRBJ2-1; D is unclear. The CDR3 is 16 residues long. The V gene lost 0 bases and the J gene lost 5 bases, with 17 bases spanning the gap. Germline CDR1 is GTSNPN and CDR2 is SVGIG (reference sequence). CDR3 in DNA: TGTGCCTGGAGTGTAAGGCGCGGCAATTTTAACAATGAGCAGTTCTTC. It codes for CAWSVRRGNFNNEQFF.

This clone appeared a few times. The chain recombines TRBV6-1 with TRBJ2-1, with TRBD1 identical over 8 bases. CDR1 and CDR2 from the germline V gene are MNHNS and SASEGT. Trimming took 6 bases from V and 2 from J; bases not matched to a gene: 6. The CDR3 spans 15 residues. CDR3 DNA: TGTGCCAGCAGAGCCCAGGGGGCAACCTACAATGAGCAGTTCTTC. This translates into CASRAQGATYNEQFF.

The chain links TRBV6-1 to TRBJ2-3; TRBD2 aligns across 11 bases. The CDR3 is made up of 19 amino acids. CDR1 and CDR2 (germline): MNHNS, SASEGT. V lost 7 bases and J lost 4; bases outside the gene matches: 19. The CDR3 is CASTEARNPSGGWSDTQYF. In nucleotides, the CDR3 is TGTGCCAGCACCGAAGCCCGAAACCCTAGCGGGGGGTGGTCAGATACGCAGTATTTT.

This clone was counted between two and nine times. V and J are TRBV5-4 and TRBJ2-3, with 8 bases identical to TRBD2. Germline CDR1 and CDR2: SGHNT and YYREEE (reference sequence). This CDR3 spans 15 amino acids. V lost 4 bases, J lost 1 base, and 5 bases stayed unmatched. The CDR3 coding sequence is TGTGCCAGCAGCCAGGGGCGGGGGGGCACAGATACGCAGTATTTT. The encoded protein is CASSQGRGGTDTQYF.

About this clone itself: Other nucleotide sequences in the sample specify the same CDR3. The genes are TRBV7-2 and TRBJ2-3; D is perhaps TRBD1 (5 bases). V shed 1 base and J shed 4 bases, with 9 bases lying between them. The CDR3 extends over 14 amino acids. Per germline, CDR1 SGHTA and CDR2 FQGNSA. The CDR3 region is CASSLGRVPDTQYF. The CDR3, as DNA: TGTGCCAGCAGCTTAGGCAGGGTACCAGATACGCAGTATTTT.

V is TRBV7-8 and J is TRBJ2-7, with 7 nucleotides matching TRBD2. The V and J ends lost 8 bases and 6 bases, in that order; junction bases with no gene match: 13. This CDR3 spans 14 amino acids. Germline V gene sequence: CDR1 SGHVS, CDR2 FQNEAQ. Here the CDR3 reads CASLPWGGVAEQYF. The CDR3 DNA is TGTGCCAGCTTACCTTGGGGGGGGGTCGCCGAGCAGTACTTC. The full variable domain, with the rest looked up from reference TRBV7-8 and TRBJ2-7, is GAGVSQSPRYKVAKRGQDVALRCDPISGHVSLFWYQQALGQGPEFLTYFQNEAQLDKSGLPSDRFFAERPEGSVSTLKIQRTQQEDSAVYLCASLPWGGVAEQYFGPGTRLTVT.

As to this clone: This specimen includes other DNA sequences encoding the same CDR3. The gene calls are TRBV7-2 and TRBJ2-1, with D maybe TRBD2 (5 bases). Germline V lookup: CDR1 SGHTA, CDR2 FQGNSA. This CDR3 has 15 residues. Deletions cut 5 bases from V and 3 bases from J, with 14 bases between. The CDR3 sequence: CASSRIPGGYNEQFF. The DNA of the CDR3 is TGTGCCAGCAGCCGTATTCCCGGAGGCTACAATGAGCAGTTCTTC.

The chain couples TRBV23-1 to TRBJ2-4, with D possibly being TRBD1 (5 bases). TRBV23-1 is an ORF, with its function uncertain. V was cut by 2 bases and J by 8 bases, with 19 bases left in between. This CDR3 region has 16 residues. CDR3 loop: CASSQVRAELGYIQYF. The CDR3 DNA sequence: TGCGCCAGCAGTCAAGTCAGGGCAGAGTTGGGGTACATTCAGTACTTC.

This clone was observed a handful of times. The chain joins TRBV7-2 to TRBJ2-2; TRBD1 matches 10 bases. The CDR3 contains 16 residues. V lost 5 bases and J lost 5; bases outside the gene matches: 8. The germline gives CDR1 SGHTA, CDR2 FQGNSA. CDR3 nucleotides: TGTGCCAGCAGCCGGGACAGGGGAACGCATACCGGGGAGCTGTTTTTT. Protein: CASSRDRGTHTGELFF.

V and J are TRBV29-1 and TRBJ2-3; tentative D call: TRBD1 (6 bases). Germline V gene data show CDR1 as SQVTM and CDR2 as ANQGSEA. CDR3 length equals 13 residues. V gave up 1 base and J gave up 2 bases, with 7 bases separating them. The CDR3 loop reads CSVEGTVTDTQYF. CDR3 coding DNA: TGCAGCGTTGAAGGGACAGTCACAGATACGCAGTATTTT.

This clone has just a few counts. The chain has TRBV7-6 and TRBJ2-5; 9 nucleotides line up with TRBD1. V dropped 5 bases and J dropped 7; count of bases not matched to a gene: 8. Per the germline V gene, CDR1 is SGHVS and CDR2 is FNYEAQ. This CDR3 has 14 residues. CDR3 residues: CASSPGQGSGTQYF. CDR3 in DNA: TGTGCCAGCAGCCCGGGACAGGGATCGGGGACCCAGTACTTC.

The chain employs TRBV2 and TRBJ2-7; weak D call: TRBD2 (5 bases). CDR1 and CDR2 from the germline V gene are SNHLY and FYNNEI. The CDR3 spans 13 residues. Trimming took 0 bases from V and 6 from J, leaving 9 bases between them. The DNA of the CDR3 is TGTGCCAGCAGTGAAGCGCGAGGGTCCGAGCAGTACTTC. Its protein product is CASSEARGSEQYF.

CDR3 in amino acids: CASSQGGSYNSPLHF. CDR3 nucleotides: TGTGCCAGCAGTCAGGGAGGCTCCTATAATTCACCCCTCCACTTT. The rearrangement uses TRBV2 and TRBJ1-6, with a possible D match to TRBD1 (5 bases). CDR1 SNHLY and CDR2 FYNNEI come from the germline V gene. The CDR3 is 15 residues long. The V gene lost 5 bases and the J gene lost 0 bases, with 8 bases spanning the gap.

Turning to this clone: The sample has other DNA sequences that encode this CDR3 too. The chain is built from TRBV4-2 and TRBJ2-7, with a possible D match to TRBD1 (6 bases). V dropped 4 bases and J dropped 4 bases, with 11 bases sitting between them. The CDR3 has 13 amino acids. Germline V gives CDR1 LGHNA, CDR2 YNFKEQ. DNA of the CDR3: TGTGCCAGCAGCCTTCGACAGGTGTACGAGCAGTACTTC. It is translated as CASSLRQVYEQYF.

The chain recombines TRBV5-4 with TRBJ2-5; TRBD1 aligns across 9 bases. Germline assignment: CDR1 SGHNT and CDR2 YYREEE (reference sequence). This CDR3 contains 15 residues. Trimming at V came to 4 bases and at J to 1 base, leaving 5 bases not matched to a gene. CDR3 bases: TGTGCCAGCAGCGTACAGGGGGCGGCCCAAGAGACCCAGTACTTC. Its translation is CASSVQGAAQETQYF.